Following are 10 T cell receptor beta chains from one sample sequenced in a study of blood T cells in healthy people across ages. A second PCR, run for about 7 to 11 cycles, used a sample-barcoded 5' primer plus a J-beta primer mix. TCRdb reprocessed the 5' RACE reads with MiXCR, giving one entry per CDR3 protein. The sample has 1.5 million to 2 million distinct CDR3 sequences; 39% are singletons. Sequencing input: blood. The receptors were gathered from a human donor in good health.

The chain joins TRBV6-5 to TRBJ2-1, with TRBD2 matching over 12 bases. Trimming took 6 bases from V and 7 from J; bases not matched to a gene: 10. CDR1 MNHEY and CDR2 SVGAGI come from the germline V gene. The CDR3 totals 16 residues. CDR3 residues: CASRGLAGGRENEQFF. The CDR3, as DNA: TGTGCCAGCAGAGGGCTAGCGGGGGGGCGGGAGAATGAGCAGTTCTTC.

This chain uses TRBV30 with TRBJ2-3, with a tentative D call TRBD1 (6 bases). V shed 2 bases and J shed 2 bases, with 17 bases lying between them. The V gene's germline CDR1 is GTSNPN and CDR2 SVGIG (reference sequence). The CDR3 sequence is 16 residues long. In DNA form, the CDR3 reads TGTGCCTGGAGTTTGGGGGTGGACAGCGCCACAGATACGCAGTATTTT. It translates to CAWSLGVDSATDTQYF.

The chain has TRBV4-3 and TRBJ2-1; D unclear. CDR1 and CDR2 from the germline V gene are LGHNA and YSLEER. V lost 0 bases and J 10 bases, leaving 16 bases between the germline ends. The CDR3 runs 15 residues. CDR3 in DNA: TGCGCCAGCAGCCAAGAGCATACCCGGGTCGGGGAGCAGTTCTTC. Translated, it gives CASSQEHTRVGEQFF.

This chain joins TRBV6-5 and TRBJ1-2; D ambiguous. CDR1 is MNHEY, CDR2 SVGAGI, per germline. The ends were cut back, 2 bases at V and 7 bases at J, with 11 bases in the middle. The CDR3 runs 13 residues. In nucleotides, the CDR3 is TGTGCCAGCAGTTACGCTACTAGGGCTGGCTACACCTTC. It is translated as CASSYATRAGYTF.

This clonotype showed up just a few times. The CDR3 protein is CASSLRSGVSTDTQYF. In DNA, the CDR3 is TGTGCCAGCAGCTTACGAAGCGGGGTAAGCACAGATACGCAGTATTTT. The J gene is TRBJ2-3, the V gene TRBV5-5, with 7 bases identical to TRBD2. Per germline, CDR1 SGHKS and CDR2 YYEKEE (reference sequence). V lost 2 bases, J lost 0 bases, and 6 bases stayed unmatched. CDR3 length: 16 amino acids.

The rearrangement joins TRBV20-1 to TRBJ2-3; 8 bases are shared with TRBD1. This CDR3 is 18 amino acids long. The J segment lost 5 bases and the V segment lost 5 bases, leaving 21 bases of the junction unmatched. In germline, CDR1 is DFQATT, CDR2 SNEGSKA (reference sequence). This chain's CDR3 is CSAVGQGLTRIRVDTQYF. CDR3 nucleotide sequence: TGCAGTGCTGTAGGACAGGGATTGACTCGCATCCGGGTAGATACGCAGTATTTT.

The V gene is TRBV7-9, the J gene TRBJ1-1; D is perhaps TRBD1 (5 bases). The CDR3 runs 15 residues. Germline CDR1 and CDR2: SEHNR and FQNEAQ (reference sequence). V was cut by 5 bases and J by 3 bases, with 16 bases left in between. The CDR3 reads CASSHRLGEDTEAFF. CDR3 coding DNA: TGTGCCAGCAGCCACAGGCTGGGGGAGGACACTGAAGCTTTCTTT.

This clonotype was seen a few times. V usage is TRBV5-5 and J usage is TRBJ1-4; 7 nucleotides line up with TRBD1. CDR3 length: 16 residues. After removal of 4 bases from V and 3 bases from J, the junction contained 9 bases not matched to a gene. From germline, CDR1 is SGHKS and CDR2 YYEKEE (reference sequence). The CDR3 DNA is TGTGCCAGCAGCATAACAGGGGCGGGAGCTAATGAAAAACTGTTTTTT. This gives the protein CASSITGAGANEKLFF.

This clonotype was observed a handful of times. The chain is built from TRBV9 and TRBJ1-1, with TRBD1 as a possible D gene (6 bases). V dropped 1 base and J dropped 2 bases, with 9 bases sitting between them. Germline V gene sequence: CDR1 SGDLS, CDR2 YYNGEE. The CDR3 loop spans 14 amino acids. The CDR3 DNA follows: TGTGCCAGCAGCGTACGGGACACTAACACTGAAGCTTTCTTT. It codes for CASSVRDTNTEAFF.

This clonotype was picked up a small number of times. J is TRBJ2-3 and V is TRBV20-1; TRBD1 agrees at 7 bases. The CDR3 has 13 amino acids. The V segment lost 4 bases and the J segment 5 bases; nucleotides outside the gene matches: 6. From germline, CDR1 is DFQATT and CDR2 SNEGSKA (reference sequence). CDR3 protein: CSAIGGQIDTQYF. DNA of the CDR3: TGCAGTGCTATAGGGGGACAGATAGATACGCAGTATTTT.